The TCR beta chain described here comes from a study of a mutant IDH1 vaccine in newly diagnosed glioma. In the study overall: Receipt of radiotherapy, temozolomide, or both preceded the study, and most received both.

Produced via immunoSEQ multiplex PCR; TCRdb's table is partial and in-frame only. The data contain fewer than 35,000 clones, more than 75% of them singletons. Described time point: week 35, safety follow-up. What each vaccine dose contained was 300 ug of mutant IDH1 20-mer peptide, accompanied by topical imiquimod. Patients carried new grade 3 or 4 IDH1-mutant astrocytomas lacking nuclear ATRX. About this clone: Its matching antigen is unknown.

The CDR3 sequence is 15 residues long. CDR1 is ENHRY, CDR2 SYGVKD, per germline. Between the trimmed V and J ends, which lost 0 bases and 0 bases, there was a span of 9 bases. This rearrangement joins TRBV10-3 to TRBJ2-7; D gene uncertain. The clonotype comes from a man aged 25-40 years with glioma. Specimen: PBMCs, collected from a glioma patient whose treatment included an IDH1 peptide vaccine. CDR3 DNA: TGTGCCATCAGTGAGTCCACCGACATCTCCTACGAGCAGTACTTC. As protein: CAISESTDISYEQYF.